This TCR beta chain comes out of a study of tumor and adjacent non-tumor tissue in lung cancer. The template was RNA from unsorted bulk tissue. The normal lung tissue was taken more than 3 cm from the tumor edge. Trimming at V came to 0 bases and at J to 5 bases, leaving 2 bases not matched to a gene. Germline CDR1 reads SGHAT; CDR2 reads FQNNGV. There are 14 residues in the CDR3. A modified ARM-PCR protocol with three rounds of nested PCR amplified TCRbeta. Each CDR3 protein gets one entry after TCRdb re-called the multiplex PCR reads with MiXCR. The sample records fewer than 55,000 distinct CDR3 sequences, roughly two thirds being singletons.

This clonotype was obtained from a woman in her thirties or forties with non-small cell lung cancer. Sequenced: distant non-tumor lung tissue. V and J are TRBV11-2 and TRBJ2-5, with TRBD2 matching over 8 bases. The CDR3 region is CASSLEASGETQYF. The CDR3 DNA follows: TGTGCCAGCAGCTTAGAGGCTAGCGGGGAGACCCAGTACTTC. Drawing the rest from reference TRBV11-2 and TRBJ2-5, the complete variable domain is EAGVAQSPRYKIIEKRQSVAFWCNPISGHATLYWYQQILGQGPKLLIQFQNNGVVDDSQLPKDRFSAERLKGVDSTLKIQPAKLEDSAVYLCASSLEASGETQYFGPGTRLLVL.